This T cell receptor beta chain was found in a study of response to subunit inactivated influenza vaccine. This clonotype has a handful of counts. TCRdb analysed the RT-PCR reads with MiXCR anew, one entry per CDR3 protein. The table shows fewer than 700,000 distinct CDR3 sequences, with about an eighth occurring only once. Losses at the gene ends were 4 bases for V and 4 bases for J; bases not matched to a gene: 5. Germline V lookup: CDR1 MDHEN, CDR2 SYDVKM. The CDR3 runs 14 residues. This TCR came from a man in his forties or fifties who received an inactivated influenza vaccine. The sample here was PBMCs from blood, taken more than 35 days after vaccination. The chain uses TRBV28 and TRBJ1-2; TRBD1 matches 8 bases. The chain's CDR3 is CASSSTDRGYGYTF. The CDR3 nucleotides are TGTGCCAGCAGTTCGACAGACAGGGGCTATGGCTACACCTTC.